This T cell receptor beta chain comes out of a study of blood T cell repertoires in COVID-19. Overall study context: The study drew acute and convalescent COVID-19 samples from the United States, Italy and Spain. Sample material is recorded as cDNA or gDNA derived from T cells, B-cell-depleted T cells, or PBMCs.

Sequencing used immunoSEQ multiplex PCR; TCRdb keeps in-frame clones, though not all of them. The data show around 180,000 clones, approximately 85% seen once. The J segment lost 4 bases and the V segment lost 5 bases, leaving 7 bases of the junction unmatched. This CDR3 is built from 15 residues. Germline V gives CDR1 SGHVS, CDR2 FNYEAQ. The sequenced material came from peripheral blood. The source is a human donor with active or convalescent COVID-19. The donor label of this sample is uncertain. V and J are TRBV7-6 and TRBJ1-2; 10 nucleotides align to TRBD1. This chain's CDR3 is CASSPGTGVGYGYTF. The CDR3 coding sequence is TGTGCCAGCAGCCCCGGGACAGGGGTTGGCTATGGCTACACCTTC.